This T cell receptor beta chain was profiled in a study of prognosis after radiotherapy for stage I lung cancer. Study information: Four patients developed distant metastases (median 7 months) after radiotherapy; 15 showed no significant progression.

Trimming left V 6 bases short and J 2 bases short, with 27 bases between. Germline assignment: CDR1 SQVTM and CDR2 ANQGSEA. This CDR3 has 18 amino acids. The genomic DNA TCR beta CDR3 region underwent two rounds of multiplex PCR. First-round PCR employed TRBV- and TRBJ-specific primers for each gene. TCRdb fed the multiplex PCR reads into MiXCR, producing one record per CDR3 protein. The top ten clones hold approximately 15% of a sample with roughly 30,000 distinct CDR3 sequences, under 40% of them seen once. This clonotype appeared many times. Blood draws of roughly 6 milliliters of peripheral blood occurred at each of two time points.

V gene TRBV29-1 combines with J gene TRBJ2-3; tentatively, D is TRBD2 (6 bases). This clonotype was obtained from a donor over 45 with non-small cell lung cancer. Sequenced here: PBMCs, sampled before or after stereotactic body radiation therapy (not recorded which). CDR3 DNA: TGCAGCGTATACTCGCGGCGGGAACTATTAGGAGTCACAGATACGCAGTATTTT. It translates to CSVYSRRELLGVTDTQYF.